This T cell receptor beta chain was recovered during a study of blood T cell repertoires in COVID-19. Study-wide background: The United States, Italy and Spain supplied acute and convalescent COVID-19 samples. T cells, B-cell-depleted T cells, or PBMCs supplied cDNA or gDNA.

Per the authors' pipeline: Estimates of nucleated cell counts were drawn from the amplification of reference gene primers. The data were produced by immunoSEQ multiplex PCR, yet TCRdb's version contains in-frame clones alone and is incomplete. V and J calls and clone size are given by that table; D and trimming were obtained from the DNA. The repertoire holds around 100,000 clones, with approximately 86% as singletons. The V and J ends lost 4 bases and 3 bases, in that order; junction bases with no gene match: 10. CDR3 length: 17 amino acids. CDR1 is SGHRS, CDR2 YFSETQ, per germline. This TCR was recovered from a human donor in a cohort sampled during active COVID-19. V and J are TRBV5-1 and TRBJ2-1, with 10 bases aligning to TRBD1. Sequenced material: peripheral blood. The CDR3: CASSQGQGPSHYNEQFF. CDR3 nucleotides: TGCGCCAGCAGCCAGGGACAGGGGCCATCACACTACAATGAGCAGTTCTTC.